This passage covers 25 T cell receptor beta chains from one sample sequenced in a study of T-cell reconstitution after alpha-beta-depleted transplantation in children (dated by TCRdb to the mid-2010s). What the treatment or condition label conveys for this sample: allogeneic hematopoietic cell transplantation with graft depleted of TCRalphabeta T cells and CD19 B cells. The library was produced with PCR. Sequencing took place on an Illumina HiSeq 2500. TCR libraries were prepared with molecular barcoding, using unique molecular identifiers to normalize TCRbeta repertoire quantification. The public reads were reanalyzed by TCRdb: fastp trimming at Q25, MiXCR alignment, in-frame beta chains only. Each record represents a unique CDR3 protein, reported with the most common genes and DNA among its rows. The sample includes around 580,000 distinct CDR3 sequences, with about 21% observed a single time. 12% to 15% of the sample goes to the ten largest clones.

The sample was PBMCs, mostly from graft donor cells, taken 360 days after TCRalphabeta/CD19-depleted stem cell transplant. These TCRs come from a boy in the first two years of life who had a stem cell transplant for acute myeloid leukemia, so the T cells may come from the graft donor.

V gene TRBV7-3 combines with J gene TRBJ2-1; 11 bases align to TRBD2. The CDR3 is 16 amino acids. V lost 5 bases and J lost 5; bases outside the gene matches: 8. Germline CDR1 is SGHTA and CDR2 is FQGTGA. This chain's CDR3 is CASSPTGTSGNNEQFF. Written as DNA, the CDR3 is TGTGCCAGCAGCCCAACCGGGACTAGCGGAAACAATGAGCAGTTCTTC.

The CDR3 here is CASSYSPNLQVTNTEAFF. CDR3 coding DNA: TGTGCCAGCAGTTACTCCCCCAATCTACAAGTAACGAACACTGAAGCTTTCTTT. J is TRBJ1-1 and V is TRBV6-2 or TRBV6-3; D gene unclear. The CDR3 loop spans 18 amino acids. Germline CDR1 and CDR2: MNHEY and SVGEGT. V was clipped by 0 bases and J by 1 base, with 18 bases between them.

The chain is built from TRBV11-2 and TRBJ2-1; TRBD2 agrees at 15 bases. J was trimmed by 5 bases and V by 3 bases; bases with no gene match: 11. Germline CDR1 and CDR2: SGHAT and FQNNGV. This CDR3 is 19 amino acids long. In DNA form, the CDR3 reads TGTGCCAGCAGCTTTTGGACTAGCGGGGGGGTAGGGCCTAACAATGAGCAGTTCTTC. Residues: CASSFWTSGGVGPNNEQFF.

This clonotype was detected many times. V gene TRBV6-5 combines with J gene TRBJ2-3, with D perhaps TRBD2 (7 bases). Trimming took off 6 bases at V and 1 base at J, with 14 bases between the two ends. This CDR3 region has 15 residues. Germline V CDR1 and CDR2: MNHEY, SVGAGI. The CDR3 loop reads CASSPSRGRTDTQYF. DNA of the CDR3: TGTGCCAGCAGCCCGTCGCGGGGGCGCACAGATACGCAGTATTTT.

As for this clonotype: This may arise from a read error, as a much more abundant clone is one base away. CDR3 DNA: TGTACCAGCAGTTCCGCCCGGACAGGAGGTTATGGCTACACCTTC. Its protein product is CTSSSARTGGYGYTF. J is TRBJ1-2 and V is TRBV6-5; 7 positions match TRBD1. The CDR3 is 15 amino acids. The germline V gene has CDR1 MNHEY and CDR2 SVGAGI.

V usage is TRBV20-1 and J usage is TRBJ2-5; D uncertain. The CDR3 contains 10 residues. CDR1 is DFQATT and CDR2 is SNEGSKA in the germline V gene (reference sequence). As DNA, the CDR3 is TGCACCCCGGACGTTGAGACCCAGTACTTC. Amino acids: CTPDVETQYF.

This clonotype was counted ten times or more. The V gene is TRBV20-1, the J gene TRBJ2-6, with D hard to call. CDR3 size: 13 residues. Germline assignment: CDR1 DFQATT and CDR2 SNEGSKA (reference sequence). The V gene lost 4 bases and the J gene lost 0 bases, with 4 bases spanning the gap. The CDR3 loop is CSAKTSGANVLTF. As DNA, the CDR3 is TGCAGTGCTAAAACCTCTGGGGCCAACGTCCTGACTTTC.

The J gene is TRBJ2-5, the V gene TRBV5-1, with D perhaps TRBD1 (7 bases). The V and J ends lost 4 bases and 5 bases respectively, with 33 bases between them. The CDR3 is 20 residues long. Germline V gene sequence: CDR1 SGHRS, CDR2 YFSETQ. CDR3 residues: CASSRFDRRVTAGGGETQYF. DNA for the CDR3: TGCGCCAGCAGCCGTTTCGATCGGAGGGTGACGGCTGGAGGGGGCGAGACCCAGTACTTC.

This clonotype was seen only a few times. The CDR3 DNA reads TGCAGCGTTTCCCCATGGGGTACAGATACGCAGTATTTT. Its translation is CSVSPWGTDTQYF. This chain links TRBV29-1 with TRBJ2-3; unclear D gene. The V end was cut by 5 bases, the J end by 3 bases, with 12 bases between. This CDR3 comprises 13 residues. CDR1 SQVTM and CDR2 ANQGSEA come from the germline V gene.

This clonotype was counted only a few times. The chain recombines TRBV6-2 or TRBV6-3 with TRBJ2-4, with D unclear. The CDR3 covers 13 residues. Trimming left V 7 bases short and J 5 bases short, with 12 bases between. The germline V gene encodes CDR1 MNHEY and CDR2 SVGEGT. The CDR3 sequence is CASNTGPQNIQYF. In nucleotides, the CDR3 is TGTGCCAGCAATACTGGACCGCAAAACATTCAGTACTTC.

The chain carries TRBV20-1 and TRBJ1-1; D possibly corresponds to TRBD1 (6 bases). From germline, CDR1 is DFQATT and CDR2 SNEGSKA (reference sequence). V was clipped by 4 bases and J by 4 bases, with 16 bases between them. CDR3 size: 14 residues. The CDR3 here is CSANGGPGGTEAFF. CDR3 DNA sequence: TGCAGTGCTAACGGGGGCCCCGGGGGCACTGAAGCTTTCTTT.

This sequence joins TRBV29-1 and TRBJ1-5, with TRBD1 matching over 9 bases. Germline trimming cut 6 bases from V and 5 bases from J; bases unmatched to any gene: 2. This CDR3 has 12 residues. The V gene's germline CDR1 is SQVTM and CDR2 ANQGSEA. DNA of the CDR3: TGCAGCGTCGGGGACAGGGATCAGCCCCAGCATTTT. It codes for CSVGDRDQPQHF.

The chain couples TRBV20-1 to TRBJ1-2, with 8 bases lining up with TRBD1. The germline CDR1 and CDR2 sequences are DFQATT and SNEGSKA (reference sequence). The ends lost 6 bases at V and 3 bases at J; junction bases unmatched: 6. The CDR3 length is 13 residues. The CDR3 DNA reads as TGCAGTGCGCCGCGGACAGGGTACTATGGCTACACCTTC. This encodes CSAPRTGYYGYTF.

This clonotype was seen at least ten times. The chain joins TRBV29-1 to TRBJ2-1; no definite D call. The CDR3 runs to 11 residues. Trimming shortened V by 8 bases and J by 11 bases, and 16 bases separated the two germline ends. Per germline, CDR1 SQVTM and CDR2 ANQGSEA. The CDR3 loop is CSYLLAGQQFF. For the CDR3, the DNA is TGCAGCTACTTATTAGCCGGGCAGCAGTTCTTC.

This chain uses TRBV12-3 or TRBV12-4 with TRBJ2-3, with 12 bases matching TRBD2. The V and J ends lost 5 bases and 7 bases, in that order; junction bases with no gene match: 7. This CDR3 is 15 amino acids long. The CDR3 sequence is CASSRLAGEFNTQYF. For the CDR3, the DNA is TGTGCCAGCAGTCGACTAGCGGGGGAGTTTAATACGCAGTATTTT.

This clonotype was counted ten times or more. V usage is TRBV11-2 and J usage is TRBJ2-7; 9 positions agree with TRBD1. The CDR3 covers 13 residues. V trimming: 3 bases; J trimming: 7 bases; junction bases outside the gene matches: 4. Germline V gene sequence: CDR1 SGHAT, CDR2 FQNNGV. Here the CDR3 reads CASSFGTGWEQYV. The CDR3 bases are TGTGCCAGCAGCTTCGGGACAGGGTGGGAGCAGTACGTC.

This clonotype was counted many times. The genes are TRBV12-3 or TRBV12-4 and TRBJ1-2; TRBD1 matches 8 bases. V gave up 1 base and J gave up 5 bases; unmatched junction bases: 0. The CDR3 consists of 13 residues. The CDR3 DNA is TGTGCCAGCAGTTTAGGACAGGGGTATGGCTACACCTTC. This codes for CASSLGQGYGYTF.

The rearrangement uses TRBV6-1 and TRBJ2-3, with 8 bases fitting TRBD2. With V trimmed by 6 bases and J by 2 bases, 7 bases remained unmatched. The CDR3 totals 15 residues. The germline gives CDR1 MNHNS, CDR2 SASEGT. The CDR3 here is CASSQPGGYTDTQYF. The CDR3 nucleotides read TGTGCCAGCAGCCAACCGGGGGGGTACACAGATACGCAGTATTTT.

This clonotype was counted ten times or more. The V call is TRBV15, the J call TRBJ2-2, with D unclear. Germline loops: CDR1 LNHNV, CDR2 YYDKDF (reference sequence). The CDR3 runs 13 residues. The germline V and J ends were trimmed by 5 bases and 8 bases, with 12 bases remaining between them. For the CDR3, the DNA is TGTGCCACCAGCGGTACCTTAGGGGGGGAGCTGTTTTTT. This encodes CATSGTLGGELFF.

This clonotype was found many times. V is TRBV20-1 and J is TRBJ1-6; D not certain. Germline V gene data show CDR1 as DFQATT and CDR2 as SNEGSKA (reference sequence). Deletions cut 3 bases from V and 0 bases from J, with 15 bases between. The CDR3 contains 17 residues. CDR3 nucleotides: TGCAGTGCTAGTGGGCTCGACGGAATCTCCTATAATTCACCCCTCCACTTT. Amino acid sequence: CSASGLDGISYNSPLHF.

The V gene is TRBV2, the J gene TRBJ2-6; D gene unclear. V gave up 5 bases and J gave up 0 bases, with 14 bases separating them. CDR1 and CDR2 (germline): SNHLY, FYNNEI. The CDR3 has 17 residues. The CDR3 DNA reads TGTGCCAGCAGTCGAGTGCAGCGCACCTCTGGGGCCAACGTCCTGACTTTC. It translates to CASSRVQRTSGANVLTF.

In this sample, this clonotype turned up many times. The chain has TRBV20-1 and TRBJ2-7, with TRBD1 matching over 10 bases. The CDR3 is made up of 14 amino acids. Germline-derived CDR1 and CDR2 are DFQATT and SNEGSKA (reference sequence). V dropped 2 bases and J dropped 7; count of bases not matched to a gene: 8. DNA for the CDR3: TGCAGTGCTAGACTCCGGGACAGGGGACGTGAGCAGTACTTC. Protein: CSARLRDRGREQYF.

The chain employs TRBV20-1 and TRBJ2-7; no definite D call. The CDR3 runs to 13 residues. Trimming stripped 5 bases from V and 5 bases from J, with 16 bases between. CDR1 is DFQATT and CDR2 is SNEGSKA in the germline V gene (reference sequence). The DNA of the CDR3 is TGCAGTGCTTCGGAGTGGATGGAGCACGAGCAGTACGTC. This translates into CSASEWMEHEQYV.

There are a few counts of this clonotype. The chain uses TRBV25-1 and TRBJ2-7, with D possibly matching TRBD1 (5 bases). CDR1 and CDR2 (germline): MGHDK, SYGVNS. V was pared by 1 base and J by 3 bases, with 10 bases between. The CDR3 sequence is 14 residues long. The CDR3 nucleotides read TGTGCCAGCAGTGAATTCTACAGGAACTACGAGCAGTACGTC. This translates into CASSEFYRNYEQYV.

About this clonotype: This could be a read error, since a much larger clone is one nucleotide away. As DNA, the CDR3 is TGCAGTGCTATGGGGCACTCCTACGAGCAGTACGTC. Its translation is CSAMGHSYEQYV. The chain links TRBV20-1 to TRBJ2-7; a possible D gene is TRBD1 (5 bases). V lost 4 bases to trimming and J lost 0 bases, with 7 bases between them. Germline lookup yields CDR1 DFQATT and CDR2 SNEGSKA (reference sequence). The CDR3 extends over 12 amino acids.